This section outlines one TCR beta chain sequence together with its context. Its antigen is currently unknown. TCRdb keeps only in-frame clones here, not all; method: immunoSEQ multiplex PCR. The table lists over 850,000 clones, approximately 80% of them singletons. The entry originates in a study of shared clonotypes between healthy human individuals. Points from the study as a whole: Estimated clonotype richness was generally higher in naive than memory subsets.

Germline V lookup: CDR1 SGHVS, CDR2 FQNEAQ. Unmatched junction bases numbered 13, after V lost 5 bases and J lost 8 bases. The CDR3 sequence is 16 residues long. This receptor was identified in a man between 18 and 29 years old in good health. Some clones in this sample may be carry-over from other donors' samples. This rearrangement joins TRBV7-8 to TRBJ2-2; 8 bases match TRBD2. Input material: memory CD4+ T cells from PBMCs. Subset specified: CD45RA-negative fraction. In nucleotides, the CDR3 is TGTGCCAGCAGCACCCGGGGGGGCACTGGCCGTGGGGAGCTGTTTTTT. Residues: CASSTRGGTGRGELFF.